This TCR beta chain appears in the sequencing data of a study of OX40 agonist ivuxolimab in advanced cancers. This CDR3 region has 17 residues. Germline CDR1 and CDR2: SGDLS and YYNGEE. The trim removed 0 bases at V and 5 bases at J, leaving 9 bases unmatched. The method was immunoSEQ multiplex PCR; TCRdb's version includes in-frame clones alone and lacks a portion of them. The repertoire holds around 80,000 clones, with 89% as singletons. The rearrangement joins TRBV9 to TRBJ2-5; 11 nucleotides agree with TRBD2. The sample here was CD4+ or CD8+ T cells sorted from blood, taken in a trial of the OX40 agonist ivuxolimab. The clonotype comes from an adult with an advanced solid tumor such as melanoma, head and neck, liver or kidney cancer. The CDR3 DNA reads as TGTGCCAGCAGCGTAGACATAGCGGGGGGGCTTCGGGAGACCCAGTACTTC. Its translation is CASSVDIAGGLRETQYF.